These T cell receptor beta chains were read from a single sample in a study of cytomegalovirus exposure and HLA in healthy donors. Using immunoSEQ multiplex PCR, the repertoire was profiled, and TCRdb retains in-frame clones only, with some absent. The data show 120,000 or so clones, 70% to 85% seen once. Input material: PBMCs. These receptors all stem from a woman aged 45-60 years in good health and CMV-seronegative. The CDR3 runs from the conserved cysteine through the conserved F or W. The D gene is left open where the match is weak. Size tells how often a clone was seen (once, few, many) or the class of an expanded clone, and some rows leave it out.

clone_size	d_call	j_call	v_call	cdr3_aa	cdr3_nt
NA	NA	TRBJ1-1	TRBV19	CASSMDGGMNTEAFF	TGTGCCAGTAGTATGGACGGAGGAATGAACACTGAAGCTTTCTTT
NA	NA	TRBJ2-1	TRBV27	CASSSGRRINEQFF	TGTGCCAGCAGTTCCGGGAGAAGGATCAATGAGCAGTTCTTC
once	TRBD1	TRBJ1-1	TRBV4-3	CASSQVTTGERAFF	TGCGCCAGCAGCCAAGTGACGACAGGGGAAAGAGCTTTCTTT
NA	NA	TRBJ2-7	TRBV7-2	CASATGPAYEQYF	TGTGCCAGCGCGACAGGACCAGCCTACGAGCAGTACTTC
NA	NA	TRBJ1-3	TRBV5-5	CASSLLVAGNTIYF	TGTGCCAGCAGCTTGCTCGTAGCCGGAAACACCATATATTTT
NA	NA	TRBJ2-7	TRBV23-1	CASSQSPVNYEQYF	TGCGCCAGCAGTCAATCGCCGGTAAACTACGAGCAGTACTTC
few	NA	TRBJ2-6	TRBV19	CASSGSGANVLTF	TGTGCCAGTTCGGGGTCCGGGGCCAACGTCCTGACTTTC
NA	TRBD2	TRBJ2-1	TRBV30	CACLAGLNNEQFF	TGTGCCTGTTTAGCGGGGTTAAACAATGAGCAGTTCTTC
NA	NA	TRBJ1-5	TRBV16	CASSQSYGSNQPQHF	TGTGCCAGCAGCCAATCGTACGGTAGCAATCAGCCCCAGCATTTT
NA	NA	TRBJ1-3	TRBV5-6	CASSLGPETGNTIYF	TGTGCCAGCAGCTTGGGGCCAGAAACTGGAAACACCATATATTTT
NA	NA	TRBJ1-1	TRBV19	CASSFYVRSNTEAFF	TGTGCCAGTAGTTTTTACGTCAGGTCGAACACTGAAGCTTTCTTT
NA	NA	TRBJ1-4	TRBV28	CASSGGVEKLFF	TGTGCCAGCTCTGGGGGGGTTGAAAAACTGTTTTTT
NA	NA	TRBJ2-1	TRBV6-5	CASSSRNNEQFF	TGTGCCAGCAGTTCGCGGAACAATGAGCAGTTCTTC
NA	TRBD2	TRBJ2-7	TRBV20-1	CSAAGGGEQYF	TGCAGTGCGGCGGGAGGGGGCGAGCAGTACTTC
NA	NA	TRBJ2-7	TRBV7-2	CASSLISRVGASTYEQYF	TGTGCCAGCAGCTTAATCTCAAGGGTTGGGGCCTCCACCTACGAGCAGTACTTC
few	NA	TRBJ2-7	TRBV6-1	CASSEGGLNYEQYF	TGTGCCAGCAGTGAAGGGGGCCTTAACTACGAGCAGTACTTC
NA	NA	TRBJ2-7	TRBV6-1	CASREGAETFYEQYF	TGTGCCAGCAGAGAAGGGGCAGAAACTTTCTACGAGCAGTACTTC
NA	NA	TRBJ2-7	TRBV28	CASSPNYEQYF	TGTGCCAGCAGTCCAAACTACGAGCAGTACTTC
NA	NA	TRBJ1-4	TRBV29-1	CSVGQSTNEKLFF	TGCAGCGTCGGACAGTCAACTAATGAAAAACTGTTTTTT
NA	NA	TRBJ2-7	TRBV5-1	CASSSTPSGAYEQYF	TGCGCCAGCAGCTCCACGCCGTCAGGCGCGTACGAGCAGTACTTC
NA	TRBD1	TRBJ2-1	TRBV28	CASSLLRDRDDNEQFF	TGTGCCAGCAGCCTACTGAGGGACAGGGACGACAATGAGCAGTTCTTC
once	TRBD1	TRBJ1-3	TRBV7-9	CASSSSTGAGSGNTIYF	TGTGCCAGCAGCTCTTCAACAGGGGCTGGCTCTGGAAACACCATATATTTT
few	NA	TRBJ2-6	TRBV19	CASSIPGRVSSGANVLTF	TGTGCCAGTAGTATTCCGGGCAGGGTGAGCTCTGGGGCCAACGTCCTGACTTTC
NA	TRBD1	TRBJ2-7	TRBV7-9	CASSIRQGVIYEQYF	TGTGCCAGCAGCATCCGACAGGGGGTTATCTACGAGCAGTACTTC
NA	NA	TRBJ1-3	TRBV5-5	CASSLGPQPRRQGNTIYF	TGTGCCAGCAGCTTGGGTCCCCAACCACGCAGACAGGGAAACACCATATATTTT
once	TRBD1	TRBJ1-3	TRBV9	CASSPRQGGPAGNTIYF	TGTGCCAGCAGCCCCAGACAGGGTGGTCCAGCTGGAAACACCATATATTTT
NA	NA	TRBJ2-5	TRBV14	CASSQDVVGGKWQETQYF	TGTGCCAGCAGCCAAGACGTCGTGGGCGGGAAATGGCAAGAGACCCAGTACTTC
few	NA	TRBJ2-3	TRBV4-3	CASSQDGSGVTDTQYF	TGCGCCAGCAGCCAAGATGGTTCGGGGGTCACAGATACGCAGTATTTT
NA	TRBD2	TRBJ2-2	TRBV29-1	CSVGGLAGGPGELFF	TGCAGCGTTGGAGGTCTAGCGGGAGGGCCCGGGGAGCTGTTTTTT
NA	NA	TRBJ1-3	TRBV7-2	CASSLKGDSGNTIYF	TGTGCCAGCAGCTTAAAAGGGGACTCTGGAAACACCATATATTTT
NA	TRBD2	TRBJ2-1	TRBV30	CAWTAGTSQLGEQFF	TGTGCCTGGACCGCCGGGACTAGCCAATTAGGAGAGCAGTTCTTC
once	NA	TRBJ2-7	TRBV27	CASSLGAGSWSYEQYF	TGTGCCAGCAGTCTTGGGGCCGGGAGTTGGTCCTACGAGCAGTACTTC
NA	NA	TRBJ1-5	TRBV7-9	CASSQEVYSNQPQHF	TGTGCCAGCAGCCAAGAAGTCTATAGCAATCAGCCCCAGCATTTT
NA	NA	TRBJ2-1	TRBV7-6	CASSSGNSYNEQFF	TGTGCCAGCAGCTCCGGGAATTCCTACAATGAGCAGTTCTTC
once	TRBD1	TRBJ2-5	TRBV7-3	CASSLGQGETQYF	TGTGCCAGCAGCTTGGGACAGGGGGAGACCCAGTACTTC
NA	TRBD1	TRBJ2-3	TRBV27	CASSPWDSLTDTQYF	TGTGCCAGCAGTCCCTGGGACAGCCTCACAGATACGCAGTATTTT
few	TRBD1	TRBJ2-5	TRBV6-6	CASRDDRGETQYF	TGTGCCAGCCGTGATGACAGGGGGGAGACCCAGTACTTC
NA	NA	TRBJ1-5	TRBV5-4	CASSLVFRQNSNQPQHF	TGTGCCAGCAGCTTGGTGTTTCGTCAGAATAGCAATCAGCCCCAGCATTTT
few	NA	TRBJ2-7	TRBV27	CASSQTFLISYEQYF	TGTGCCAGCAGCCAAACGTTCCTAATCTCTTACGAGCAGTACTTC
NA	TRBD2	TRBJ2-7	TRBV5-1	CASSFGTSGTDSEQYF	TGCGCCAGCAGCTTTGGGACTAGCGGGACGGATAGCGAGCAGTACTTC
NA	TRBD2	TRBJ2-7	TRBV11-2	CASSLAGSYEQYF	TGTGCCAGCAGCCTAGCGGGATCATACGAGCAGTACTTC
few	NA	TRBJ2-1	TRBV5-1	CASSLGGGVNEQFF	TGCGCCAGCAGCTTGGGGGGCGGGGTCAATGAGCAGTTCTTC
NA	TRBD1	TRBJ2-7	TRBV7-3	CASSFGQGAPEQYF	TGTGCCAGCAGCTTTGGACAGGGGGCTCCCGAGCAGTACTTC
NA	NA	TRBJ2-1	TRBV7-9	CASTENSDNEQFF	TGTGCCAGCACCGAAAACAGTGACAATGAGCAGTTCTTC
NA	TRBD2	TRBJ2-1	TRBV19	CASSIRLAGGPGWSEQFF	TGTGCCAGTAGTATACGACTAGCGGGAGGGCCTGGTTGGAGTGAGCAGTTCTTC
once	NA	TRBJ1-2	TRBV14	CASSPQGYYGYTF	TGTGCCAGCAGCCCCCAGGGATACTATGGCTACACCTTC
NA	NA	TRBJ1-4	TRBV5-4	CASSLDRVNEKLFF	TGTGCCAGCAGCTTGGACAGGGTAAATGAAAAACTGTTTTTT
NA	TRBD2	TRBJ2-7	TRBV7-2	CASSYGTSVVEQYF	TGTGCCAGCAGCTACGGGACTAGCGTGGTCGAGCAGTACTTC
few	NA	TRBJ2-1	TRBV28	CASSLRGEQFF	TGTGCCAGCAGTTTAAGGGGAGAGCAGTTCTTC
NA	NA	TRBJ1-6	TRBV28	CASSSRGHLNSPLHF	TGTGCCAGCAGTTCTAGGGGACACCTTAATTCACCCCTCCACTTT
once	NA	TRBJ1-1	TRBV19	CASTRDSPGRAFF	TGTGCCAGTACCCGGGACTCCCCAGGCAGAGCTTTCTTT
once	TRBD2	TRBJ2-5	TRBV7-8	CASSLRTSGRAEETQYF	TGTGCCAGCAGCTTGAGGACTAGCGGGAGGGCCGAGGAGACCCAGTACTTC
NA	NA	TRBJ1-4	TRBV15	CATSRPGTGPLMEKLFF	TGTGCCACCAGCAGACCGGGAACGGGCCCCCTAATGGAAAAACTGTTTTTT
NA	NA	TRBJ2-3	TRBV4-3	CASSQEGRQGTDTQYF	TGCGCCAGCAGCCAAGAAGGGAGACAGGGCACAGATACGCAGTATTTT